This T cell receptor (beta chain) came from a study of blood T cell repertoires in COVID-19. Sequencing used immunoSEQ multiplex PCR; TCRdb keeps in-frame clones, though not all of them. The sample includes fewer than 250,000 clones, 80% of them seen just once. The sequencing sample was made of peripheral blood. This sequence originates from a man aged 60 to 69 with acute or convalescent COVID-19.

The CDR3 nucleotides are TGTGCCAGCAAGTTAGGAGGGGGCAATCAGCCCCAGCATTTT. Its protein is CASKLGGGNQPQHF. The rearrangement joins TRBV28 to TRBJ1-5, with a tentative D call TRBD1 (5 bases). In germline, CDR1 is MDHEN, CDR2 SYDVKM. Deletions cut 7 bases from V and 2 bases from J, with 12 bases between. The CDR3 consists of 14 residues. Supplemented by reference TRBV28 and TRBJ1-5, the full variable domain reads DVKVTQSSRYLVKRTGEKVFLECVQDMDHENMFWYRQDPGLGLRLIYFSYDVKMKEKGDIPEGYSVSREKKERFSLILESASTNQTSMYLCASKLGGGNQPQHFGDGTRLSIL.